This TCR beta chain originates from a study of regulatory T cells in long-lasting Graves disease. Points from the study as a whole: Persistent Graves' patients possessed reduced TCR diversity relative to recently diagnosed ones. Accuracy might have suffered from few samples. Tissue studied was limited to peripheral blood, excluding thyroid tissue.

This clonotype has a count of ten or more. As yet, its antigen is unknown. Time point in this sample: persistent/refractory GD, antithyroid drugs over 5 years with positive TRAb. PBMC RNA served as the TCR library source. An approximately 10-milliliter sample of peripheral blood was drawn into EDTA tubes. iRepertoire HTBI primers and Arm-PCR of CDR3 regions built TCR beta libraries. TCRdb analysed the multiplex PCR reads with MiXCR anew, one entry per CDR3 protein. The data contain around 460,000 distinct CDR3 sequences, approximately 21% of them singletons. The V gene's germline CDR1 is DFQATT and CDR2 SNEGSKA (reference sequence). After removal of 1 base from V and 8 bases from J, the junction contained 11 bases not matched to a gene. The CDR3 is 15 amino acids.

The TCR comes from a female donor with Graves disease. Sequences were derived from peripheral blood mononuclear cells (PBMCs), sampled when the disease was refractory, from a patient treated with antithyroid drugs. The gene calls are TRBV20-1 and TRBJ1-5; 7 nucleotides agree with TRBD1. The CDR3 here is CSARGPTGDGEPQHF. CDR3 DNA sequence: TGCAGTGCTAGAGGGCCAACAGGGGACGGGGAGCCCCAGCATTTT.